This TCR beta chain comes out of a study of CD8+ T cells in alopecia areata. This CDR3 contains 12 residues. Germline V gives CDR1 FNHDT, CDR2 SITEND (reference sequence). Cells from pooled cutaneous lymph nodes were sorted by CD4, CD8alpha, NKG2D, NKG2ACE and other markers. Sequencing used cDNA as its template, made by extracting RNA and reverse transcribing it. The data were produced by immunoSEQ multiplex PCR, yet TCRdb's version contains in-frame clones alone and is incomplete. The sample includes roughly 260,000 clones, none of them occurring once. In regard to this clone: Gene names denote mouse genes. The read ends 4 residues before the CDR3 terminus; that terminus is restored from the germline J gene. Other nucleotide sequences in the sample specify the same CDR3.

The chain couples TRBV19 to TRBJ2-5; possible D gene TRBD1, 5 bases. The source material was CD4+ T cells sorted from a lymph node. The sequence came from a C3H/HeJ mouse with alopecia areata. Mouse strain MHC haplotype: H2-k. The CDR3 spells CASSTNRDTQYF. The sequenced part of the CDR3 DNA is TGTGCCAGCAGTACCAACAGGGAC.